The rows below give T cell receptor beta chains drawn from one sample of a study of shared clonotypes between healthy human individuals. The repertoire was sequenced with immunoSEQ multiplex PCR; TCRdb's copy has only in-frame clones and lacks some. Here the sample spans 2 million to 2.5 million clones, just over 90% being singletons. Sequencing input: naive CD4+ T cells from PBMCs. The receptor set was obtained from a young man in good health. Some clones in this sample may be carry-over from other donors' samples. Both conserved end residues are part of each CDR3. D genes are given only for firm matches. Only some rows state a clone size, as once, few, many or a class for expanded clones.

J	size	D	V	CDR3	DNA
TRBJ1-2	-	-	TRBV20-1	CSASLGYGYTF	TGCAGTGCGAGCCTCGGCTATGGCTACACCTTC
TRBJ1-1	-	-	TRBV7-9	CASSQKETRAKAFF	TGTGCCAGCAGCCAGAAAGAGACCCGAGCGAAGGCTTTCTTT
TRBJ1-4	-	TRBD1	TRBV28	CASSLRPTGVSEKLFF	TGTGCCAGCAGTTTAAGGCCGACAGGGGTCTCTGAAAAACTGTTTTTT
TRBJ1-4	-	-	TRBV28	CASSWGRQVLKLFF	TGTGCCAGCAGTTGGGGCCGACAGGTTTTAAAACTGTTTTTT
TRBJ1-5	-	TRBD1	TRBV7-8	CASSLGQGSNQPQHF	TGTGCCAGCAGCTTAGGACAGGGGAGCAATCAGCCCCAGCATTTT
TRBJ1-5	-	TRBD1	TRBV6-5	CASSYSTGSNQPQHF	TGTGCCAGCAGTTACTCGACAGGGAGCAATCAGCCCCAGCATTTT
TRBJ2-7	-	-	TRBV28	CASSLSGLYEQYF	TGTGCCAGCAGTTTATCAGGGCTCTACGAGCAGTACTTC
TRBJ2-7	-	-	TRBV9	CASSVAGLDYEQYF	TGTGCCAGCAGCGTAGCGGGACTCGACTACGAGCAGTACTTC
TRBJ1-3	-	-	TRBV18	CASSPSSGATSGNTIYF	TGTGCCAGCTCACCGTCCTCGGGGGCCACCTCTGGAAACACCATATATTTT
TRBJ2-5	once	-	TRBV28	CASSFRAVETQYF	TGTGCCAGCAGTTTCAGGGCTGTGGAGACCCAGTACTTC
TRBJ2-1	-	TRBD2	TRBV28	CASRTSSGSTASSYNEQFF	TGTGCCAGCAGGACCTCTAGCGGGAGTACGGCTAGCTCCTACAATGAGCAGTTCTTC
TRBJ2-7	-	-	TRBV5-1	CASSLTLRGSYEQYF	TGCGCCAGCAGCTTAACCCTGCGCGGCTCCTACGAGCAGTACTTC
TRBJ2-3	once	-	TRBV5-1	CASSITTDTQYF	TGCGCCAGCAGTATCACGACAGATACGCAGTATTTT
TRBJ1-1	-	-	TRBV7-2	CASSLGVLLGTEAFF	TGTGCCAGCAGCTTAGGAGTGTTGCTGGGGACTGAAGCTTTCTTT